This entry lists 14 T cell receptor beta chains sequenced from one sample in a study of cytomegalovirus exposure and HLA in healthy donors. Primers: 60 Vbeta forward and 13 Jbeta reverse. Data came from immunoSEQ multiplex PCR; TCRdb stores just in-frame clones and leaves some out. The sample lists around 130,000 clones, approximately 84% occurring once. Material: PBMCs. The receptors were gathered from a boy younger than 10 in good health and CMV-seronegative.

The chain uses TRBV5-4 and TRBJ2-3; 9 positions agree with TRBD2. This CDR3 is built from 16 residues. Per the germline V gene, CDR1 is SGHNT and CDR2 is YYREEE (reference sequence). The V segment lost 2 bases and the J segment 1 base; nucleotides outside the gene matches: 5. CDR3 nucleotides: TGTGCCAGCAGCTTAGGTCTAGCGGGGCGCACAGATACGCAGTATTTT. This translates into CASSLGLAGRTDTQYF.

A word on this clone: Other DNA sequences from this sample encode an identical CDR3 as well. The chain joins TRBV5-1 to TRBJ2-5, with 7 bases fitting TRBD2. The V gene end was trimmed by 0 bases and the J gene end by 4 bases; junction bases not matched to a gene: 6. CDR3 size: 15 residues. Germline CDR1 SGHRS, CDR2 YFSETQ. DNA for the CDR3: TGCGCCAGCAGCTTGGCCGGAGGGGAGGGAGAGACCCAGTACTTC. This sequence encodes CASSLAGGEGETQYF. Complete variable domain (other parts from reference TRBV5-1 and TRBJ2-5): KAGVTQTPRYLIKTRGQQVTLSCSPISGHRSVSWYQQTPGQGLQFLFEYFSETQRNKGNFPGRFSGRQFSNSRSEMNVSTLELGDSALYLCASSLAGGEGETQYFGPGTRLLVL.

J is TRBJ1-1 and V is TRBV6-6; D is possibly TRBD1 (6 bases). V lost 6 bases to trimming and J lost 1 base, with 15 bases between them. The CDR3 loop spans 15 amino acids. Per the germline V gene, CDR1 is MNHNY and CDR2 is SVGAGI (reference sequence). The CDR3 region has the DNA TGTGCCAGCAGCCCCACCGCGGGGGCGAACACTGAAGCTTTCTTT. Protein sequence: CASSPTAGANTEAFF.

This sequence joins TRBV5-1 and TRBJ1-3; 8 bases align to TRBD1. With 6 bases clipped from V and 4 bases from J, the junction kept 12 bases outside the gene matches. CDR1 is SGHRS and CDR2 is YFSETQ in the germline V gene. The CDR3 consists of 16 residues. CDR3 in amino acids: CASKKESGTGGNTIYF. The CDR3 DNA is TGCGCCAGCAAGAAGGAGTCAGGGACAGGAGGAAACACCATATATTTT.

The chain has TRBV5-5 and TRBJ1-2; D gene unclear. The ends were cut back, 0 bases at V and 2 bases at J, with 14 bases in the middle. Germline V gene lookup returns CDR1 SGHKS and CDR2 YYEKEE (reference sequence). This CDR3 is built from 16 residues. CDR3 residues: CASSLAPSRRNYGYTF. As DNA, the CDR3 is TGTGCCAGCAGCTTGGCCCCTTCAAGGCGGAACTATGGCTACACCTTC.

This clone was detected only a few times. CDR3 sequence reads: CSAAGGLSYEQYF. The CDR3, as DNA: TGCAGCGCTGCCGGGGGTCTAAGTTACGAGCAGTACTTC. V gene TRBV29-1 combines with J gene TRBJ2-5; D might be TRBD2 (6 bases). The DNA end favors TRBJ2-7, so the J call may be wrong. The CDR3 has 13 residues. CDR1 SQVTM and CDR2 ANQGSEA come from the germline V gene.

J is TRBJ1-2 and V is TRBV6-1; the match to TRBD1 covers 12 bases. CDR3 size: 13 residues. Per germline, CDR1 MNHNS and CDR2 SASEGT. The V gene end was trimmed by 6 bases and the J gene end by 8 bases; junction bases not matched to a gene: 4. The CDR3 spells CASSRDRGRGYTF. CDR3 DNA: TGTGCCAGCAGCCGGGACAGGGGGCGCGGCTACACCTTC.

This chain connects TRBV7-8 to TRBJ2-1; a weak D match, TRBD1 (6 bases). V gave up 6 bases and J gave up 5 bases, with 20 bases separating them. The germline V gene has CDR1 SGHVS and CDR2 FQNEAQ. This CDR3 has 16 amino acids. CDR3 sequence: CASRWDRWGQNNEQFF. As DNA, the CDR3 is TGTGCCAGCAGATGGGACCGATGGGGGCAAAACAATGAGCAGTTCTTC.

This clone has a handful of counts. The genes are TRBV6-4 and TRBJ2-3, with 14 positions matching TRBD2. There are 16 residues in the CDR3. CDR1 and CDR2 from the germline V gene are MRHNA and SNTAGT. The V gene end was trimmed by 3 bases and the J gene end by 4 bases; junction bases not matched to a gene: 3. The CDR3 nucleotides read TGTGCCAGCAGTGAGACTAGCGGGGGGGCCTCAGATACGCAGTATTTT. Translated: CASSETSGGASDTQYF.

This rearrangement joins TRBV19 to TRBJ1-1; no clear D gene. The V gene lost 6 bases and the J gene lost 1 base, with 9 bases spanning the gap. Per the germline V gene, CDR1 is LNHDA and CDR2 is SQIVND (reference sequence). This CDR3 has 13 amino acids. CDR3 DNA sequence: TGTGCCAGTAGCGTGTCAGGGAACACTGAAGCTTTCTTT. Amino acid sequence: CASSVSGNTEAFF. Full variable domain (missing parts from reference TRBV19 and TRBJ1-1): DGGITQSPKYLFRKEGQNVTLSCEQNLNHDAMYWYRQDPGQGLRLIYYSQIVNDFQKGDIAEGYSVSREKKESFPLTVTSAQKNPTAFYLCASSVSGNTEAFFGQGTRLTVV.

The J gene is TRBJ2-7, the V gene TRBV30; 7 nucleotides match TRBD1. Germline trimming cut 0 bases from V and 6 bases from J; bases unmatched to any gene: 5. This CDR3 is built from 13 residues. CDR1 and CDR2 (germline): GTSNPN, SVGIG (reference sequence). CDR3 loop: CAWSVRGWLEQYF. DNA of the CDR3: TGTGCCTGGAGTGTCAGGGGGTGGCTCGAGCAGTACTTC.

The chain links TRBV9 to TRBJ1-2; no definite D call. Germline V gives CDR1 SGDLS, CDR2 YYNGEE. The CDR3 is 13 amino acids. V lost 4 bases and J lost 8, with 15 bases in between. Written as DNA, the CDR3 is TGTGCCAGCAGCCCCCGCTCCGGGAGAGGCTACACCTTC. It encodes CASSPRSGRGYTF.

V and J are TRBV5-1 and TRBJ2-1; weak D call: TRBD2 (6 bases). The CDR3 runs 13 residues. Trimming shortened V by 5 bases and J by 5 bases, and 11 bases separated the two germline ends. Germline CDR1 is SGHRS and CDR2 is YFSETQ. The CDR3 DNA is TGCGCCAGCAGTCGGGCGGGGAACAATGAGCAGTTCTTC. Its protein is CASSRAGNNEQFF.

The genes are TRBV6-1 and TRBJ1-5, with D perhaps matching TRBD1 (5 bases). This CDR3 spans 15 amino acids. Germline V gene sequence: CDR1 MNHNS, CDR2 SASEGT. Between the trimmed V and J ends, which lost 5 bases and 3 bases, there was a span of 14 bases. The CDR3 sequence: CASSSQGSNNQPQHF. The CDR3 nucleotides read TGTGCCAGCAGTTCTCAGGGTAGTAACAATCAGCCCCAGCATTTT.